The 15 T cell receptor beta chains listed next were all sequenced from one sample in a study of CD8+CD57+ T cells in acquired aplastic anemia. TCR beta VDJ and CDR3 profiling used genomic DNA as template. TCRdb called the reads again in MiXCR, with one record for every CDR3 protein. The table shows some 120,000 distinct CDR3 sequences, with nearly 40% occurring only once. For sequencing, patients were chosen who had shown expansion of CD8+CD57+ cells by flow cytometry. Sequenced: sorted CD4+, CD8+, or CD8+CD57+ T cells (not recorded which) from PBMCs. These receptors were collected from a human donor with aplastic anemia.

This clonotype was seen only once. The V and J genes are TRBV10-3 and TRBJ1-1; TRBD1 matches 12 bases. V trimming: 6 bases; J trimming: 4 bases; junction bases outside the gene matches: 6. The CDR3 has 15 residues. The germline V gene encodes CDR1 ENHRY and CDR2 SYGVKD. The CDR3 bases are TGTGCCATCAGGCCCGGGACAGGGGGCGGCACTGAAGCTTTCTTT. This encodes CAIRPGTGGGTEAFF.

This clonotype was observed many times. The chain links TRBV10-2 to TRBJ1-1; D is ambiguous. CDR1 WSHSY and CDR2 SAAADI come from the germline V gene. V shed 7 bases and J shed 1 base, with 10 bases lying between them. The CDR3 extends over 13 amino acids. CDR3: CASMPISNTEAFF. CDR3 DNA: TGCGCCAGCATGCCCATTTCGAACACTGAAGCTTTCTTT.

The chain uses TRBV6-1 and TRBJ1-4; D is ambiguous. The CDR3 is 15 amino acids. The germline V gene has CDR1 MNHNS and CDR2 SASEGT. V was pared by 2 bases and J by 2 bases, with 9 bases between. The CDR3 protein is CASSESLGTNEKLFF. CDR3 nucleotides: TGTGCCAGCAGTGAAAGCCTGGGTACTAATGAAAAACTGTTTTTT.

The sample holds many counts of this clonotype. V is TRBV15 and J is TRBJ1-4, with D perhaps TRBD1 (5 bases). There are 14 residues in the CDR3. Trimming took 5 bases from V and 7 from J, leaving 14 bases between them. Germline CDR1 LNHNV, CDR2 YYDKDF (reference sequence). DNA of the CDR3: TGTGCCACCAGCCCAAGGCAGGGCCGTGAAAAACTGTTTTTT. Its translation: CATSPRQGREKLFF.

CDR3 residues: CASTSPPNSPLHF. CDR3 nucleotide sequence: TGTGCCAGCACCTCCCCGCCCAATTCACCCCTCCACTTT. This chain uses TRBV10-3 with TRBJ1-6; no firm D call. CDR1 is ENHRY, CDR2 SYGVKD, per germline. The V end was cut by 10 bases, the J end by 7 bases, with 14 bases between. The CDR3 has 13 residues.

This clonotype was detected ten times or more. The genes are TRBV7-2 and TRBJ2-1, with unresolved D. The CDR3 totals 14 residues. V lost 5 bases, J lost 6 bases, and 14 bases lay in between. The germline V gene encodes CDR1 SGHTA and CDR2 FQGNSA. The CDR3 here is CASSLVVGPNEQFF. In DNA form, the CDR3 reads TGTGCCAGCAGCCTGGTCGTGGGCCCCAATGAGCAGTTCTTC. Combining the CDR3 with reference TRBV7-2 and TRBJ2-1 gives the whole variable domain GAGVSQSPSNKVTEKGKDVELRCDPISGHTALYWYRQSLGQGLEFLIYFQGNSAPDKSGLPSDRFSAERTGGSVSTLTIQRTQQEDSAVYLCASSLVVGPNEQFFGPGTRLTVL.

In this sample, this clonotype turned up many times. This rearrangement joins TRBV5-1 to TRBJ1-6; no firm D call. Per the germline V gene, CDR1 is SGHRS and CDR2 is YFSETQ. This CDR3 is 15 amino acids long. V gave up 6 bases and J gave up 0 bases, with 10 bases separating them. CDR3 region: CASNVGSSYNSPLHF. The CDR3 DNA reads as TGCGCCAGCAATGTGGGAAGCTCCTATAATTCACCCCTCCACTTT.

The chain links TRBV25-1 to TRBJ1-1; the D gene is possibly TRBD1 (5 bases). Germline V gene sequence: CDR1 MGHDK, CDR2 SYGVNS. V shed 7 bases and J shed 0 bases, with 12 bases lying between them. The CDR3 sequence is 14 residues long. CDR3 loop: CASKKEGMNTEAFF. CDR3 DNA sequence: TGTGCCAGCAAGAAGGAGGGGATGAACACTGAAGCTTTCTTT.

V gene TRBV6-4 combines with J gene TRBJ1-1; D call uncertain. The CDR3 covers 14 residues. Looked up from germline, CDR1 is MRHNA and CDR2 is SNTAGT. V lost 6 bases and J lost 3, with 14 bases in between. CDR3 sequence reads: CASRYSFRDTEAFF. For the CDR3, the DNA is TGTGCCAGCAGGTACAGTTTTCGGGACACTGAAGCTTTCTTT.

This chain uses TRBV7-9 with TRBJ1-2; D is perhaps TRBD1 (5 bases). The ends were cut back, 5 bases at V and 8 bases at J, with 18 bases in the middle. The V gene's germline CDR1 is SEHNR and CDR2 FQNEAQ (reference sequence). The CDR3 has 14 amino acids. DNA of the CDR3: TGTGCCAGCAGCCGCGACCAGGGAACGGGCGGCTACACCTTC. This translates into CASSRDQGTGGYTF.

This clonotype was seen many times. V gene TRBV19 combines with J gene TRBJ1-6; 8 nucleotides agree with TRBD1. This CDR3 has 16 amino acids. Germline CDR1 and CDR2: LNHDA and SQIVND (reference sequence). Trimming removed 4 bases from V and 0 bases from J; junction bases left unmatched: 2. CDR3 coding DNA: TGTGCCAGTAGTAACAGGGGGAGCTCCTATAATTCACCCCTCCACTTT. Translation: CASSNRGSSYNSPLHF. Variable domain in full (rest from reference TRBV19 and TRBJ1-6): DGGITQSPKYLFRKEGQNVTLSCEQNLNHDAMYWYRQDPGQGLRLIYYSQIVNDFQKGDIAEGYSVSREKKESFPLTVTSAQKNPTAFYLCASSNRGSSYNSPLHFGNGTRLTVT.

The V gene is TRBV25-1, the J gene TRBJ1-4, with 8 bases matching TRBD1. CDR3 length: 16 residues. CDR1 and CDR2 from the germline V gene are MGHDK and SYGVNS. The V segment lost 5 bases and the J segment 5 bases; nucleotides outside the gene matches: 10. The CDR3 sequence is CASSPRTGFLNEKLFF. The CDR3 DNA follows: TGTGCCAGCAGTCCACGGACAGGGTTCCTCAATGAAAAACTGTTTTTT. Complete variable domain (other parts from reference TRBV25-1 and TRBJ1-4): EADIYQTPRYLVIGTGKKITLECSQTMGHDKMYWYQQDPGMELHLIHYSYGVNSTEKGDLSSESTVSRIRTEHFPLTLESARPSHTSQYLCASSPRTGFLNEKLFFGSGTQLSVL.

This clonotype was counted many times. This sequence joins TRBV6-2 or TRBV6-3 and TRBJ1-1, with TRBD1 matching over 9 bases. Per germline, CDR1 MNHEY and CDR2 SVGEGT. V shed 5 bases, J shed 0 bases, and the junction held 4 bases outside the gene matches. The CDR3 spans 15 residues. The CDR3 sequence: CASSPGQGLNTEAFF. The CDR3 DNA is TGTGCCAGCAGTCCCGGACAGGGGCTGAACACTGAAGCTTTCTTT.

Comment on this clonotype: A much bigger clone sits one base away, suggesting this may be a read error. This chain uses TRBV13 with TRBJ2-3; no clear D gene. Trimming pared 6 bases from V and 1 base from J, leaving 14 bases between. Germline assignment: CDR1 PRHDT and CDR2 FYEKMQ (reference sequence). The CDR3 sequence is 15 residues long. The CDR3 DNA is TGTGCCAGCAGTCGGAGCAACAGAGGCACAGATACGCAGTATTTT. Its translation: CASSRSNRGTDTQYF.

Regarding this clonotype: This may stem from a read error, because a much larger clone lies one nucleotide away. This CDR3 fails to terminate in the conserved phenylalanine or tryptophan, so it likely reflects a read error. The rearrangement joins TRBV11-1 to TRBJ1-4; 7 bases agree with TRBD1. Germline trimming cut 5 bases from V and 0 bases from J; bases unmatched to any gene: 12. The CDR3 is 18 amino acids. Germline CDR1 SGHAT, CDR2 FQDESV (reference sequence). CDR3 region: CASSTRQGGYATNEKLFL. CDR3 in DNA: TGTGCCAGCAGCACGCGACAGGGCGGATACGCAACTAATGAAAAACTGTTTCTT.